This T cell receptor beta chain was found in a study of beta chain features in type 1 diabetes. To note about this clone: Its matching antigen is unknown.

cDNA synthesis used the whole RNA isolate, giving expressed TCRB sequences. Libraries were prepared by immunoSEQ multiplex PCR; TCRdb keeps only in-frame clonotypes and omits some of them. The sample has about 340,000 clones, 9.3% seen once. V dropped 2 bases and J dropped 3; count of bases not matched to a gene: 7. The germline CDR1 and CDR2 sequences are GTSNPN and SVGIG (reference sequence). The length of the CDR3 is 14 residues. Broader study findings: A moderate, significant TCRB CDR3 shortening appeared in type 1 diabetes across four CD4+ subsets. HLA influence on TCRB rearrangement stayed unresolved here. In the patient group, naive, central memory and Treg TCRB repertoires seemed more alike than in the healthy donor group.

Sorting based on CD45RO/CCR7/CD25/CD127/CD95/CD27 separated CD4+ naive, central memory, regulatory and stem cell-like memory cells. The chain is built from TRBV30 and TRBJ2-7, with 7 nucleotides matching TRBD2. The sequence came from a man aged 25-45 years with type 1 diabetes. Specimen: central memory CD4+ T cells from blood. As DNA, the CDR3 is TGTGCCTGGAGTACCGGGGGGACCTTCTACGAGCAGTACTTC. Translated: CAWSTGGTFYEQYF.